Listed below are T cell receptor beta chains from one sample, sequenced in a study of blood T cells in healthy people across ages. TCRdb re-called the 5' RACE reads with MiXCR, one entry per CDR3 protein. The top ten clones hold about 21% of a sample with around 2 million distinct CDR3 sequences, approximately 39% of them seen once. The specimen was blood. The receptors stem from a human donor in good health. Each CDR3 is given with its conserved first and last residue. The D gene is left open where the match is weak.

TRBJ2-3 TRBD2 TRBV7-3 CASSPKQAGISTDTQYF
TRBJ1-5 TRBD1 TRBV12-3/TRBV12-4 CASSLLGGGPNQPQHF
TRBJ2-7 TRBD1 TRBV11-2 CASSFNGQGAYEQYF
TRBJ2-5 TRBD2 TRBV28 CASRIVRGVQETQYF
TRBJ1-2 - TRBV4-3 CASSQFINYGGYTF
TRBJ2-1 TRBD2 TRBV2 CASGAGVSYNEQFF
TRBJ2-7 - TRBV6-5 CAGSGTFPYEQYF
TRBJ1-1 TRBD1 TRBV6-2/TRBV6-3 CATLNTGEGTEAFF
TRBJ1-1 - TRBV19 CASSIGGRGIRTEAFF
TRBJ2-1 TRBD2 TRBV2 CASATSGGAFYNEQFF
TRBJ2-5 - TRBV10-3 CASSWTDYRETQYF
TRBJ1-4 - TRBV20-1 CSARDYRVEKLFF
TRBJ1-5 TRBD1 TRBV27 CASSQGGTGGDNQPQHF
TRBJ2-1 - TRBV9 CASSAPGQQFF
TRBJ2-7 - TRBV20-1 CSARGETDAYEQYF
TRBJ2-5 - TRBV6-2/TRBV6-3 CASSYVGGGPGETQYF
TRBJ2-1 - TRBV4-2 CASSQENENRCNEQFF
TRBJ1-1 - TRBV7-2 CASSPGGSELNTEAFF
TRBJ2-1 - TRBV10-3 CAIGESWLEQFF
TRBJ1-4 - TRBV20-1 CSALGQFGTNEKLFF
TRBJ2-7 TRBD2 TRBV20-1 CSARAERGPYEQYF
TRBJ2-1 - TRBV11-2 CASSLVGTPFGFF
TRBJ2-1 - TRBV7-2 CASSPNPSLNQFF
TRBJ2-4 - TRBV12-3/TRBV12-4 CASSYDSPPRNIQYF
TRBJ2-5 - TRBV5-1 CASSLGIRVQETQYF
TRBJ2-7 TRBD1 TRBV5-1 CTSSLARTGTGAATSYEQYF
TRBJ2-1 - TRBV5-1 CASSPLHPTENEQFF
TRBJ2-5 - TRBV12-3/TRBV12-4 CASSFPGGAQYF
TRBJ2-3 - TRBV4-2 CASSQGSRRGNTDTQYF
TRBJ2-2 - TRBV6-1 CASSEGWGGSGTGELFF
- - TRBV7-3 CASSITGTTEQYF
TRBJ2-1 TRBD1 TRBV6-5 CASSYGTGDVQFF
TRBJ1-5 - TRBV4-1 CASSPPRVGGLEPQHF
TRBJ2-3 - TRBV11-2 CASSRDRDIADTQYF
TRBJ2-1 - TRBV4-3 CASSQNRETNNEQFF
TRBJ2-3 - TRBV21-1 CASSKRPRGADTQYF
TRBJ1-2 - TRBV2 CASTSQVGRANYGYTF
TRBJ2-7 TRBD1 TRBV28 CASSPPGQGKIDEQYF
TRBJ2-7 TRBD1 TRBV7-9 CASSSLTGFYEQYF
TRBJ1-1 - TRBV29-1 CSHRTDLGTEAFF
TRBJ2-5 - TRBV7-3 CASSLTSSGEKQYF
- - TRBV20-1 CNARLDSRLNNEQYF
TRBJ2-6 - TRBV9 CASSVGSGANVLTF
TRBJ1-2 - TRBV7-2 CASSPFSGIGYTF
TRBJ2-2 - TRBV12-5 CASGFILKGTGELFF
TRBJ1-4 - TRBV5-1 CASSFSGGSEKLFF